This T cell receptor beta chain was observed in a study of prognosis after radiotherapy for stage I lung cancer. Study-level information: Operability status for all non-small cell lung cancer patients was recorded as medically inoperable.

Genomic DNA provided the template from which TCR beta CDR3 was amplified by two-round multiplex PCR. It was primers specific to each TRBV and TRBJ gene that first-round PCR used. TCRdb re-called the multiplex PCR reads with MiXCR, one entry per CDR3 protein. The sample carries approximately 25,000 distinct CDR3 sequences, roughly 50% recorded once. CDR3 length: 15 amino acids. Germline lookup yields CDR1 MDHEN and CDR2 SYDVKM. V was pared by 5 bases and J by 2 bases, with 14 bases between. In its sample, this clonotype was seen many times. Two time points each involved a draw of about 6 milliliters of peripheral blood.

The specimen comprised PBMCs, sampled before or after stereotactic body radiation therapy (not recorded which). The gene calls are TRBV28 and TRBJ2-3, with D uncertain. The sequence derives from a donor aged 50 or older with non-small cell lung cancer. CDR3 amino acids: CASSGVILNTDTQYF. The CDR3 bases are TGTGCCAGCAGTGGGGTGATCTTGAACACAGATACGCAGTATTTT.